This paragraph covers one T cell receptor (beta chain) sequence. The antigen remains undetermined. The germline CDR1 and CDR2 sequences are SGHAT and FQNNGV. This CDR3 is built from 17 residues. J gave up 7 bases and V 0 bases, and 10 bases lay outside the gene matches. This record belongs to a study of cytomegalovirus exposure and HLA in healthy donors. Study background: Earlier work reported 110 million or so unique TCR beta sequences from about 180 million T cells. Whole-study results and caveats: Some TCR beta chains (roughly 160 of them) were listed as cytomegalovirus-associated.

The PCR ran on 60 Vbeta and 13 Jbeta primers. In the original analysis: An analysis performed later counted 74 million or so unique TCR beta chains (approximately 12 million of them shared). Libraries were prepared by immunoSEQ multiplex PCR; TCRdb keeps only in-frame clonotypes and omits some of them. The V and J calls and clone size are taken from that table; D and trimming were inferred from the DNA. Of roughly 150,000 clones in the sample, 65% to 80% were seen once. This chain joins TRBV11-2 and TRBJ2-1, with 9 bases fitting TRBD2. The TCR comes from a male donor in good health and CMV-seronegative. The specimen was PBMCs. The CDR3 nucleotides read TGTGCCAGCAGCTTAGATCTAGCGGGAACCCTTAAAAATGAGCAGTTCTTC. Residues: CASSLDLAGTLKNEQFF. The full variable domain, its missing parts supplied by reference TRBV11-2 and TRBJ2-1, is EAGVAQSPRYKIIEKRQSVAFWCNPISGHATLYWYQQILGQGPKLLIQFQNNGVVDDSQLPKDRFSAERLKGVDSTLKIQPAKLEDSAVYLCASSLDLAGTLKNEQFFGPGTRLTVL.